The T cell receptor beta chain described here comes from a study of blood T cell repertoires in COVID-19. On the study more broadly: In each case, the material was cDNA or gDNA derived from T cells, B-cell-depleted T cells, or PBMCs.

The table came from immunoSEQ multiplex PCR; TCRdb's copy has only in-frame clones and leaves some out. This sample has around 280,000 clones; 90% occur once, and the top ten carry around 1.7%. Germline V gives CDR1 GTSNPN, CDR2 SVGIG (reference sequence). This CDR3 spans 16 amino acids. The ends were cut back, 3 bases at V and 5 bases at J, with 19 bases in the middle. The cohort comprised adults aged about 18 to 100 years residing in about two dozen US areas. This clonotype was obtained from a woman between 18 and 30 years old with acute COVID-19. This chain joins TRBV30 and TRBJ1-4; unclear D gene. Material for sequencing was PBMCs or T cells enriched from blood (not recorded which). The CDR3 DNA follows: TGTGCCTGGAGCCCGGGAAAGGTTAAAGGGAATGAAAAACTGTTTTTT. Protein sequence: CAWSPGKVKGNEKLFF.